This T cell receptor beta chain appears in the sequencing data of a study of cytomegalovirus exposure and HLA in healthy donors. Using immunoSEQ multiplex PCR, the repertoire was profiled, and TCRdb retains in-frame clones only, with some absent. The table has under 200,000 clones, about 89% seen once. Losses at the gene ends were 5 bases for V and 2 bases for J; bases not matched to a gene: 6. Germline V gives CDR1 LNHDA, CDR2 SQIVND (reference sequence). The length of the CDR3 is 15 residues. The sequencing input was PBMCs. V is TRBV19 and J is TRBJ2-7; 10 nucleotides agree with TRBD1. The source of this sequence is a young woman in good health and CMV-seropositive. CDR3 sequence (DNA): TGTGCCAGTAGTGACAGGGGGCTCTCCCCCTACGAGCAGTACTTC. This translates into CASSDRGLSPYEQYF.